Below are 10 T cell receptor beta chains sequenced from a single sample in a study of patients and donors after allogeneic stem cell transplantation. TCRdb called the RT-PCR reads again in MiXCR, with one record for every CDR3 protein. Of fewer than 250,000 distinct CDR3 sequences listed, over 12% are singletons. The sequencing input was blood, either unsorted or a sorted T cell fraction (not recorded which). These receptors all come from a human donor who was either an allogeneic HSCT recipient or a stem cell or donor lymphocyte infusion donor (not recorded which). It is not recorded whose cells these are; they may come from a transplant donor.

This clonotype was observed a handful of times. The chain uses TRBV7-8 and TRBJ1-1, with D tentatively TRBD1 (6 bases). Germline V gene lookup returns CDR1 SGHVS and CDR2 FQNEAQ. This CDR3 comprises 16 residues. The V end lost 4 bases, the J end lost 5 bases, and 20 bases lay between the germline ends. CDR3 DNA sequence: TGTGCCAGCAGCTCCCATGGGGCAGGGGTACAGACTGAAGCTTTCTTT. The encoded protein is CASSSHGAGVQTEAFF.

The table lists this clonotype with a few counts. This chain connects TRBV5-4 to TRBJ2-5; the match to TRBD2 covers 10 bases. Germline V gives CDR1 SGHNT, CDR2 YYREEE (reference sequence). Losses at the gene ends were 0 bases for V and 0 bases for J; bases not matched to a gene: 2. The CDR3 sequence is 16 residues long. CDR3 bases: TGTGCCAGCAGCTTGGTAGCGGGGGGTTACCAAGAGACCCAGTACTTC. It codes for CASSLVAGGYQETQYF. Based on the CDR3 plus reference TRBV5-4 and TRBJ2-5, the full variable domain is ETGVTQSPTHLIKTRGQQVTLRCSSQSGHNTVSWYQQALGQGPQFIFQYYREEENGRGNFPPRFSGLQFPNYSSELNVNALELDDSALYLCASSLVAGGYQETQYFGPGTRLLVL.

V is TRBV7-3 and J is TRBJ2-3; D is tentatively TRBD1 or TRBD2 (5 bases each). There are 15 residues in the CDR3. CDR1 SGHTA and CDR2 FQGTGA come from the germline V gene. The V gene lost 3 bases and the J gene lost 2 bases, with 12 bases spanning the gap. The CDR3: CASSFEGRHTDTQYF. Here the CDR3 DNA reads TGTGCCAGCAGCTTCGAGGGACGGCACACAGATACGCAGTATTTT.

In this sample, this clonotype turned up many times. V usage is TRBV28 and J usage is TRBJ2-7; D might be TRBD1 or TRBD2, each matching 7 bases. The V end lost 5 bases, the J end lost 7 bases, and 21 bases lay between the germline ends. Germline-derived CDR1 and CDR2 are MDHEN and SYDVKM. The CDR3 totals 15 residues. CDR3 sequence: CASSPSGEGAPEQYF. The DNA of the CDR3 is TGTGCCAGCAGTCCCTCGGGGGAGGGGGCGCCTGAGCAGTACTTC. Drawing the rest from reference TRBV28 and TRBJ2-7, the complete variable domain is DVKVTQSSRYLVKRTGEKVFLECVQDMDHENMFWYRQDPGLGLRLIYFSYDVKMKEKGDIPEGYSVSREKKERFSLILESASTNQTSMYLCASSPSGEGAPEQYFGPGTRLTVT.

J is TRBJ2-7 and V is TRBV5-1; a weak D match, TRBD1 (6 bases). There are 14 residues in the CDR3. V was clipped by 4 bases and J by 1 base, with 12 bases between them. Germline CDR1 and CDR2: SGHRS and YFSETQ. CDR3 residues: CASSTGQRSYEQYF. DNA for the CDR3: TGCGCCAGCAGCACAGGACAGAGGTCCTACGAGCAGTACTTC.

The genes are TRBV19 and TRBJ1-2; 7 nucleotides line up with TRBD1. J lost 4 bases, V lost 7 bases, and 12 bases had no gene match. Germline loops: CDR1 LNHDA, CDR2 SQIVND (reference sequence). The CDR3 is 15 amino acids. The CDR3 is CASNQQGLGGYGYTF. In nucleotides, the CDR3 is TGTGCCAGTAATCAACAGGGGTTGGGTGGCTATGGCTACACCTTC.

The V call is TRBV12-3 or TRBV12-4, the J call TRBJ1-3; D is undetermined. Between the trimmed V and J ends, which lost 3 bases and 4 bases, there was a span of 7 bases. There are 13 residues in the CDR3. In DNA, the CDR3 is TGTGCCAGCAGTTTCTTTTCCGGAAACACCATATATTTT. Translation: CASSFFSGNTIYF.

This clonotype showed up just a few times. The chain joins TRBV12-3 or TRBV12-4 to TRBJ1-5; D might be TRBD1 (5 bases). V was cut by 0 bases and J by 6 bases, with 9 bases left in between. The CDR3 has 14 residues. The CDR3 sequence is CASSLARGTQPQHF. The CDR3 nucleotides are TGTGCCAGCAGTTTAGCGCGCGGGACTCAGCCCCAGCATTTT.

J is TRBJ1-6 and V is TRBV10-3; a weak D match, TRBD1 (5 bases). Germline CDR1 is ENHRY and CDR2 is SYGVKD. V was pared by 7 bases and J by 8 bases, with 12 bases between. The CDR3 has 13 residues. This chain's CDR3 is CAINPKQDSPLHF. The DNA of the CDR3 is TGTGCCATCAACCCTAAACAGGATTCACCCCTCCACTTT.

This clonotype has only a few counts. The chain couples TRBV27 to TRBJ1-2, with D maybe TRBD1 (6 bases). The CDR3 spans 13 residues. V lost 3 bases and J 8 bases, leaving 13 bases between the germline ends. The V gene's germline CDR1 is MNHEY and CDR2 SMNVEV (reference sequence). CDR3 in DNA: TGTGCCAGCAGTTTTCAGGGCAGGGGAGGCTACACCTTC. Its protein product is CASSFQGRGGYTF.